Following are 5 T cell receptor beta chains from one sample sequenced in a study of human T cells and chemical hapten exposure. Time point reported: pre-sensitization, week 0. Treatment noted: therapeutic diphenylcyclopropenone sensitization with weekly scalp DPC. TCRdb re-called the RACE reads with MiXCR, one entry per CDR3 protein. The sample includes under 300,000 distinct CDR3 sequences, about 8.1% of them seen just once. The sequences come from whole blood, collected in connection with sensitization to the hapten diphenylcyclopropenone (DPC). These receptors came from a woman aged 40 to 50 with alopecia areata. Some clones in this sample may be carry-over from other donors' samples.

The rearrangement uses TRBV2 and TRBJ1-6, with TRBD1 identical over 9 bases. J was trimmed by 5 bases and V by 2 bases; bases with no gene match: 4. CDR1 and CDR2 (germline): SNHLY, FYNNEI. The CDR3 is made up of 16 amino acids. CDR3 nucleotide sequence: TGTGCCAGCAGTGAACCTAGGACAGGGGATAATTCACCCCTCCACTTT. Protein product: CASSEPRTGDNSPLHF.

In this sample, this clonotype turned up many times. The rearrangement links TRBV4-2 to TRBJ2-2; TRBD2 matches at 9 bases. Germline V lookup: CDR1 LGHNA, CDR2 YNFKEQ. Trimming at V came to 3 bases and at J to 8 bases, leaving 7 bases not matched to a gene. The CDR3 extends over 15 amino acids. The CDR3 DNA reads as TGTGCCAGCAGCCAGGGACTAGCCGGGTCTGGGGAGCTGTTTTTT. Encoded protein: CASSQGLAGSGELFF.

The rearrangement links TRBV24-1 to TRBJ2-5, with D unclear. Trimming left V 4 bases short and J 7 bases short, with 9 bases between. The CDR3 is 12 residues long. From germline, CDR1 is KGHDR and CDR2 SFDVKD. The CDR3 nucleotides are TGTGCCACCAGTGACCAGAGTTCGACCCAGTACTTC. Encoded protein: CATSDQSSTQYF.

This clonotype was recorded many times. V and J are TRBV29-1 and TRBJ2-2; 10 nucleotides align to TRBD1. CDR1 and CDR2 from the germline V gene are SQVTM and ANQGSEA. This CDR3 has 13 residues. V dropped 6 bases and J dropped 5; count of bases not matched to a gene: 3. The CDR3 DNA sequence: TGCAGCGTCGACAGGGGGCGGACCGGGGAGCTGTTTTTT. It specifies CSVDRGRTGELFF.

This clonotype occurred a few times. The gene calls are TRBV10-3 and TRBJ1-6, with 7 bases identical to TRBD1. CDR3 length: 13 residues. Trimming at V came to 8 bases and at J to 10 bases, leaving 8 bases not matched to a gene. Germline-derived CDR1 and CDR2 are ENHRY and SYGVKD. The DNA of the CDR3 is TGTGCCATCGCGGGGGACAGTCCGTCACCCCTCCACTTT. Its translation is CAIAGDSPSPLHF.